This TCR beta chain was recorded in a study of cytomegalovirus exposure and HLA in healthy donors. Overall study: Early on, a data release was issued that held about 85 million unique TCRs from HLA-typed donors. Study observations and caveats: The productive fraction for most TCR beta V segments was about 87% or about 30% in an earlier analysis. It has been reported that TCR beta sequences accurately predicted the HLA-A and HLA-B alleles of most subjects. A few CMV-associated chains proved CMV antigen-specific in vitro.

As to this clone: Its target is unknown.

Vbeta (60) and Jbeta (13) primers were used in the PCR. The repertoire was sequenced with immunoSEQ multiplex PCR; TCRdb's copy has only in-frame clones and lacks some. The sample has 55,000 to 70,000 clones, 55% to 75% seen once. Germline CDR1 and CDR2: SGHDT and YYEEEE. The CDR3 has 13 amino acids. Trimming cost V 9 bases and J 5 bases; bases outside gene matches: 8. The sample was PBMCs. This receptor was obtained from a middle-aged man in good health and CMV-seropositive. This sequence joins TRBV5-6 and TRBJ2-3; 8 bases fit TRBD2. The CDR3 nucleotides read TGTGCCACCGGGGGGGTCGGAGTAGATACGCAGTATTTT. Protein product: CATGGVGVDTQYF.